This TCR beta chain was captured by sequencing in a study of T cell responses to AZD1222 COVID-19 vaccine (dated by TCRdb to about 2021). Concerning the study at large: AZD1222 recipients whose second dose came at about 4 weeks and those whose second dose came at about 12 weeks were combined into one group, since spike-specific TCR depth and breadth did not differ between the two schedules. Trial participants were enrolled by age into subgroups of 18-55, 56-69 and 70-plus years, and approximately 150, 30 and 60 TCR-sequenced participants, respectively, were included in these subgroups. TCR sequencing covered 233 trial participants: nearly 210 given two doses of AZD1222 and about 26 given two doses of MenACWY control vaccine.

Points the paper makes about the study in general: Conclusions about previously exposed vaccinees are limited, since just six AZD1222 recipients were seropositive for SARS-CoV-2 at baseline. Most participants were white British and females outnumbered males, and the authors suggested that clonal diversity may have been underestimated. No day 14 peak-response samples were available, so repertoires were characterized only after the peak T cell response. Reportedly, almost half of the unique spike-specific TCRs recognized epitopes lying outside the regions that are mutated in the B.1.351 and B.1.1.7 variants. Vaccine-associated CD4 TCRs spanned the whole spike protein, with dominant responses in regions 160-218 and 743-854. The 56-69-year group was small, and its depth increase did not reach significance, likely because of low power. After two AZD1222 doses, both the breadth and the depth of spike-specific TCRs were significantly higher than at day 0 and than in MenACWY recipients.

Concerning this clone itself: Its antigen remains undetermined. No base quality information exists; no much larger clone differs at one position.

The intended sense of this specimen's time point label: baseline before first vaccination. Vaccinee samples came from UK trials COV001 and COV002, including a single-blind randomized controlled phase 2/3 trial of AZD1222 (ChAdOx1 nCoV-19) in healthy adults. Trial participant PBMC samples were collected at day 0 and day 28 after the second dose for TCRbeta chain sequencing. The CDR3 runs 12 amino acids, cysteine and phenylalanine included. Only the CDR3 portion is preserved as DNA: 36 bases, with reading frame beginning at the first base. V is cut by 1 base and J by 2 bases, and the space between the germline ends is 2 bases. CDR1 and CDR2 (SGHTA, FQGNSA) derive from the germline V gene. The CDR3 regions of human TCRbeta chains were analyzed by immunosequencing. Per the source publication's procedure: Repertoire TCRs were checked for matches against a reference library of SARS-CoV-2-specific TCRs that had been generated using the MIRA antigen-specificity platform. Breadth meant the fraction of unique TCRs that were SARS-CoV-2-associated, whereas depth meant the fraction of total T cells that were SARS-CoV-2-associated. Using the MIRA data, each spike-specific TCR was assigned both to the spike region to which the TCR was reactive and to a CD4 or CD8 class. Log10-transformed breadth and depth values were compared by one-way ANOVA with Sidak's multiple comparisons tests. The table comes from immuneACCESS by way of TCRdb, which keeps in-frame sequences with V and J called. Part of the clones is missing from these tables; in studies checked, under half for an unresolved V gene and the rest for unknown reasons. V and J calls and clone size are given by that table; D and trimming were obtained from the DNA. The sample table records around 99,000 clones; 87% of these occur just once. Together, the top ten hold 3.5% to 4.5% of the sample.

This receptor chain uses TRBV7-2 and TRBJ1-1; no D gene call is confident. This material consisted of peripheral blood, taken on day 0 of AZD1222 vaccination. The source of this sequence is an adult in good health. The CDR3 protein: CASSLVNTEAFF. The bases read TGTGCCAGCAGCTTAGTTAACACTGAAGCTTTCTTT.